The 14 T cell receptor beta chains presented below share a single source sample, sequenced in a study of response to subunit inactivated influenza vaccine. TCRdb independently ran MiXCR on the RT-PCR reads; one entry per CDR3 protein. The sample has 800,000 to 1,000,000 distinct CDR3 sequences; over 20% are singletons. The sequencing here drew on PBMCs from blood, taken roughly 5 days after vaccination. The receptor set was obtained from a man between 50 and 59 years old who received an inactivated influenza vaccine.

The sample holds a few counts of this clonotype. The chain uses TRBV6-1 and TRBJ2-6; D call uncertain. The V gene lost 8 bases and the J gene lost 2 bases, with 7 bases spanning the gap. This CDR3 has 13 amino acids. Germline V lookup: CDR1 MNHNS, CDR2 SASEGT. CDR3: CASCEAGANVLTF. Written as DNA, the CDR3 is TGTGCCAGCTGCGAGGCTGGGGCCAACGTCCTGACTTTC.

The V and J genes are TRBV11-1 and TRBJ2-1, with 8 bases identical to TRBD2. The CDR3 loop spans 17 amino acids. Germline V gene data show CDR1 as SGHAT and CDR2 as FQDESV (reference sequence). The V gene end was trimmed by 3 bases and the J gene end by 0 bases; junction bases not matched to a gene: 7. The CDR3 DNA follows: TGTGCCAGCAGCTTTGCCCCCGGGACTAGCTCCTACAATGAGCAGTTCTTC. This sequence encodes CASSFAPGTSSYNEQFF.

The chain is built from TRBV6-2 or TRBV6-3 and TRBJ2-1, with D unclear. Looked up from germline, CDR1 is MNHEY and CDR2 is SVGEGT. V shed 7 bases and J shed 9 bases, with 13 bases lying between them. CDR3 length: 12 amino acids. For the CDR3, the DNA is TGTGCCAGCAAGACTCATCAGCTTGAGCAGTTCTTC. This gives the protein CASKTHQLEQFF.

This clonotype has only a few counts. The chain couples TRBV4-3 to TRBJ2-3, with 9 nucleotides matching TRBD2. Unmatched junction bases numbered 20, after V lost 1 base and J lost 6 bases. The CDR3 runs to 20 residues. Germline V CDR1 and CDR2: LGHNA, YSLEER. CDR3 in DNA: TGCGCCAGCAGCCAAGTAACCCGGACTAGCGCTGAGAAGGCGGCGGATACGCAGTATTTT. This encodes CASSQVTRTSAEKAADTQYF.

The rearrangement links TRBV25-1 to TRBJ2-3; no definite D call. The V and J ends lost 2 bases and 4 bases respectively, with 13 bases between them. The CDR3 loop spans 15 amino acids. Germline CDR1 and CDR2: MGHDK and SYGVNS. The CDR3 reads CASSEEAGSPDTQYF. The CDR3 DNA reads TGTGCCAGCAGTGAAGAGGCAGGCTCTCCAGATACGCAGTATTTT.

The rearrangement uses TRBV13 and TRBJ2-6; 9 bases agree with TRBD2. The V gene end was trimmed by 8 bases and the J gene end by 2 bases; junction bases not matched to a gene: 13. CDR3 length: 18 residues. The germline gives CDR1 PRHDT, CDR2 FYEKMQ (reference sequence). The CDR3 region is CASRGMDSGRTGANVLTF. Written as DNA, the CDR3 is TGTGCCAGCCGGGGGATGGATAGCGGGAGAACTGGGGCCAACGTCCTGACTTTC.

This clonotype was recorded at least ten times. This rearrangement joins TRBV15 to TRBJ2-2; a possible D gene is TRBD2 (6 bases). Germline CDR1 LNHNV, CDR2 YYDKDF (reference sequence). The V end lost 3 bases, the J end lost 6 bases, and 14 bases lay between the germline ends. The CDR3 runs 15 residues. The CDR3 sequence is CATSRDLGGAGELFF. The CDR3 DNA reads TGTGCCACCAGCAGGGACCTTGGAGGGGCCGGGGAGCTGTTTTTT.

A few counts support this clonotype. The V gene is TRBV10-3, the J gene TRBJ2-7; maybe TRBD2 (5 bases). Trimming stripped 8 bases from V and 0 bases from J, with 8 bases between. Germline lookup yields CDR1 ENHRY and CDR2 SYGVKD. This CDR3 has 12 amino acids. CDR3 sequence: CAIAGSSYEQYF. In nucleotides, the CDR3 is TGTGCCATCGCTGGGAGCTCCTACGAGCAGTACTTC.

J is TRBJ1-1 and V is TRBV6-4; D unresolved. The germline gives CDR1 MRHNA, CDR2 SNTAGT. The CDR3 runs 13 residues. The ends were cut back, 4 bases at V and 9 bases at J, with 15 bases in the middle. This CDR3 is CASSVAPEGKAFF. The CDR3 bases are TGTGCCAGCAGTGTCGCCCCGGAGGGTAAAGCTTTCTTT.

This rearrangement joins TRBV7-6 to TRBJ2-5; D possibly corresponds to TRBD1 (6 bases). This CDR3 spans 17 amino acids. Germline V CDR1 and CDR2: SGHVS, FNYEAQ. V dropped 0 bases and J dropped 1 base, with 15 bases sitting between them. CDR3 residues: CASSLATGLRAQETQYF. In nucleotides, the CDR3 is TGTGCCAGCAGCTTAGCGACAGGCCTTAGGGCCCAAGAGACCCAGTACTTC.

DNA for the CDR3: TGTGCCAGCAGGCAGGGTCTCGGCTACACCTTC. It translates to CASRQGLGYTF. This chain links TRBV6-5 with TRBJ1-2, with D possibly TRBD1 on 5 matching bases. The ends were cut back, 6 bases at V and 8 bases at J, with 10 bases in the middle. This CDR3 has 11 amino acids. Germline V gene sequence: CDR1 MNHEY, CDR2 SVGAGI.

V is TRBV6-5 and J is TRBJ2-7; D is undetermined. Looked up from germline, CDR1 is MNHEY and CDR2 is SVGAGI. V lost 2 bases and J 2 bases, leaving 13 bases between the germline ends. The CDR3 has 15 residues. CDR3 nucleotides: TGTGCCAGCAGTTACGCCGCCCTCGGAACCTACGAGCAGTACTTC. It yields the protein CASSYAALGTYEQYF.

The CDR3 is CASSVGQGVMNEQFF. The DNA of the CDR3 is TGTGCCAGCAGCGTAGGGCAGGGCGTAATGAATGAGCAGTTCTTC. The chain carries TRBV9 and TRBJ2-1, with a possible D match to TRBD1 (5 bases). The CDR3 sequence is 15 residues long. The germline V gene encodes CDR1 SGDLS and CDR2 YYNGEE. Trimming cost V 0 bases and J 7 bases, with 14 bases left between them.

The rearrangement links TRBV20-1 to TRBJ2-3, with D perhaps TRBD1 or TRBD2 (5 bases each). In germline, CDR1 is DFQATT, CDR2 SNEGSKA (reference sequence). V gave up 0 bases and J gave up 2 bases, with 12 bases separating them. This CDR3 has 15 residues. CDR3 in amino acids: CSARDLPGTTDTQYF. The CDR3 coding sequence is TGCAGTGCTAGAGATCTTCCGGGGACCACAGATACGCAGTATTTT.